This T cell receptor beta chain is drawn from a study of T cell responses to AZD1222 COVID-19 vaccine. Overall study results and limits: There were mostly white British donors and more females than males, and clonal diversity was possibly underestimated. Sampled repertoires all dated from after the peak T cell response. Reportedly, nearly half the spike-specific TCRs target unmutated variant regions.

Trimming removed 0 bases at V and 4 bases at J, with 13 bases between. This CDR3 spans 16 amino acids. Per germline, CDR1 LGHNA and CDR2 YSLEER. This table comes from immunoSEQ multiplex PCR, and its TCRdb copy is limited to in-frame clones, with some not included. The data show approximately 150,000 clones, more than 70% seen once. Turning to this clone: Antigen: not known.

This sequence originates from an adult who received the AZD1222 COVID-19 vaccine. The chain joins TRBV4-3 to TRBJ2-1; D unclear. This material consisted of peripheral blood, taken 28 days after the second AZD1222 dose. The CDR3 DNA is TGCGCCAGCAGCCAAGATCGTACAGAGTCTTACAATGAGCAGTTCTTC. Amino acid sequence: CASSQDRTESYNEQFF.